Listed below are T cell receptor beta chains from one sample, sequenced in a study of glioma-infiltrating T cells after dendritic cell vaccination. Produced via immunoSEQ multiplex PCR; TCRdb's table is partial and in-frame only. The sample has about 87,000 clones; roughly 80% are singletons. Sequences were derived from blood, sampled after dendritic cell vaccination. These receptors were collected from a human donor with glioblastoma. Each CDR3 is given with its conserved first and last residue. Each record gives: J gene, clone size, D gene, V gene, CDR3 DNA, CDR3 protein. The D gene is left open where the match is weak. Only part of the rows carry a size: once, few, many, or a class if the clone is expanded.

j_gene: TRBJ1-1
abundance: once
d_gene: .
v_gene: TRBV16
CDR3nt: TGTGCCAGCAGCCAGGGAGGGGGGAGCACTGAAGCTTTCTTT
CDR3aa: CASSQGGGSTEAFF

j_gene: TRBJ1-2
abundance: .
d_gene: .
v_gene: TRBV5-4
CDR3nt: TGTGCCAGCAGCTTACAGCGGATAAGGGCGGATGGCTACACCTTC
CDR3aa: CASSLQRIRADGYTF

j_gene: TRBJ1-5
abundance: .
d_gene: .
v_gene: TRBV25-1
CDR3nt: TGTGCCAGCAGTGAGGGCAGGCAGGTACAGCCCCAGCATTTT
CDR3aa: CASSEGRQVQPQHF

j_gene: TRBJ2-7
abundance: .
d_gene: TRBD1
v_gene: TRBV19
CDR3nt: TGTGCCAGTAGTATCTTAGGATCCGGGACAGGGGGAGCCTACGAGCAGTACTTC
CDR3aa: CASSILGSGTGGAYEQYF

j_gene: TRBJ1-2
abundance: .
d_gene: TRBD1
v_gene: TRBV6-1
CDR3nt: TGTGCCAGCAGGGACAGGGATCTTTTTGGCTACACCTTC
CDR3aa: CASRDRDLFGYTF

j_gene: TRBJ1-2
abundance: .
d_gene: .
v_gene: TRBV5-1
CDR3nt: TGCGCCAGCAGCTTGGGTACGGGGGGCTATGGCTACACCTTC
CDR3aa: CASSLGTGGYGYTF

j_gene: TRBJ2-7
abundance: .
d_gene: .
v_gene: TRBV7-2
CDR3nt: TGTGCCAGCAGCTTAGGGTGGCGGCCAGGGATCTACGAGCAGTACTTC
CDR3aa: CASSLGWRPGIYEQYF

j_gene: TRBJ2-3
abundance: .
d_gene: TRBD2
v_gene: TRBV7-2
CDR3nt: TGTGCCAGCAGCTCTCTAGCGGGGGGGCCGGATACGCAGTATTTT
CDR3aa: CASSSLAGGPDTQYF

j_gene: TRBJ2-1
abundance: .
d_gene: TRBD2
v_gene: TRBV4-2
CDR3nt: TGTGCCAGCAGCCAAATTAGCGGAACGGGGCGGGGGGACAATGAGCAGTTCTTC
CDR3aa: CASSQISGTGRGDNEQFF

j_gene: TRBJ2-3
abundance: once
d_gene: .
v_gene: TRBV4-2
CDR3nt: TGTGCCAGCAGCCAAGGGCTCCGGGAGGATACGCAGTATTTT
CDR3aa: CASSQGLREDTQYF

j_gene: TRBJ1-3
abundance: .
d_gene: .
v_gene: TRBV4-1
CDR3nt: TGCGCCAGCAGCCAAGAGGGGAGGGCAGTCGGAAACACCATATATTTT
CDR3aa: CASSQEGRAVGNTIYF

j_gene: TRBJ2-2
abundance: .
d_gene: .
v_gene: TRBV15
CDR3nt: TGTGCCACCAGCAGAGATCGTTTCGGACTTCCAACCGGGGAGCTGTTTTTT
CDR3aa: CATSRDRFGLPTGELFF

j_gene: TRBJ1-3
abundance: few
d_gene: .
v_gene: TRBV6-6
CDR3nt: TGTGCCAGCAGTTACTCCGCGTCTCGCTCTGGAAACACCATATATTTT
CDR3aa: CASSYSASRSGNTIYF

j_gene: TRBJ2-7
abundance: few
d_gene: .
v_gene: TRBV18
CDR3nt: TGTGCCAGCTCAAAGTCCAGGGACAACGAGCAGTACTTC
CDR3aa: CASSKSRDNEQYF

j_gene: TRBJ1-2
abundance: .
d_gene: TRBD1
v_gene: TRBV25-1
CDR3nt: TGTGCCAGCAGGGACCAAGACAGGGGGAACTATGGCTACACCTTC
CDR3aa: CASRDQDRGNYGYTF

j_gene: TRBJ2-2
abundance: .
d_gene: TRBD1
v_gene: TRBV5-4
CDR3nt: TGTGCCAGCTCCAGGGGGCTTAACACCGGGGAGCTGTTTTTT
CDR3aa: CASSRGLNTGELFF

j_gene: TRBJ1-2
abundance: .
d_gene: .
v_gene: TRBV30
CDR3nt: TGTGCCTCACCTCAGACCGGGACAACTAACTATGGCTACACCTTC
CDR3aa: CASPQTGTTNYGYTF

j_gene: TRBJ2-5
abundance: .
d_gene: TRBD2
v_gene: TRBV7-3
CDR3nt: TGTGCCAGCAGCCTCGATAGCGGGGGGGTAGAGACCCAGTACTTC
CDR3aa: CASSLDSGGVETQYF

j_gene: TRBJ2-3
abundance: .
d_gene: TRBD1
v_gene: TRBV9
CDR3nt: TGTGCCAGCAGCGCGGTGCCGGGACAGGGGATTGGAGATACGCAGTATTTT
CDR3aa: CASSAVPGQGIGDTQYF

j_gene: TRBJ2-1
abundance: few
d_gene: TRBD2
v_gene: TRBV4-1
CDR3nt: TGCGCCAGCAGCCATGCTGGGACTACCAATGAGCAGTTCTTC
CDR3aa: CASSHAGTTNEQFF

j_gene: TRBJ1-5
abundance: .
d_gene: TRBD1
v_gene: TRBV7-2
CDR3nt: TGTGCCAGCAGCTCCCAAACTACAGGGGGCAATCAGCCCCAGCATTTT
CDR3aa: CASSSQTTGGNQPQHF

j_gene: TRBJ1-2
abundance: .
d_gene: TRBD1
v_gene: TRBV2
CDR3nt: TGTGCCAGCAAAGGGACAGGACGGTCCCTCGGCTACACCTTC
CDR3aa: CASKGTGRSLGYTF

j_gene: TRBJ2-1
abundance: .
d_gene: TRBD2
v_gene: TRBV5-6
CDR3nt: TGTGCCAGCAGTCTAGCGGGGCCCAATGAGCAGTTCTTC
CDR3aa: CASSLAGPNEQFF

j_gene: TRBJ1-1
abundance: .
d_gene: .
v_gene: TRBV5-6
CDR3nt: TGTGCCAGCAGCTTGTATCCCGGAGGGACTGAAGCTTTCTTT
CDR3aa: CASSLYPGGTEAFF

j_gene: TRBJ2-2
abundance: .
d_gene: TRBD1
v_gene: TRBV30
CDR3nt: TGTGCCTGGAGGGATGGACAGGCGCTCACCGGGGAGCTGTTTTTT
CDR3aa: CAWRDGQALTGELFF

j_gene: TRBJ1-1
abundance: .
d_gene: .
v_gene: TRBV30
CDR3nt: TGTGCCTGGGCTGACGAAAGGAGCTTTAACACTGAAGCTTTCTTT
CDR3aa: CAWADERSFNTEAFF

j_gene: TRBJ2-2
abundance: once
d_gene: TRBD2
v_gene: TRBV28
CDR3nt: TGTGCCAGCAGTTCACCGGGGGGGGGACGCACCGGGGAGCTGTTTTTT
CDR3aa: CASSSPGGGRTGELFF

j_gene: TRBJ1-5
abundance: few
d_gene: .
v_gene: TRBV25-1
CDR3nt: TGTGCCAGCAGTGAAACTGGGGCCGGCAATCAGCCCCAGCATTTT
CDR3aa: CASSETGAGNQPQHF

j_gene: TRBJ1-1
abundance: .
d_gene: TRBD1
v_gene: TRBV7-2
CDR3nt: TGTGCCAGCAGCTTCGACAGGGTGACTGAAGCTTTCTTT
CDR3aa: CASSFDRVTEAFF

j_gene: TRBJ2-3
abundance: .
d_gene: .
v_gene: TRBV25-1
CDR3nt: TGTGCCAGCAGACCCGGGGATGTAATCACAGATACGCAGTATTTT
CDR3aa: CASRPGDVITDTQYF

j_gene: TRBJ1-1
abundance: few
d_gene: .
v_gene: TRBV5-6
CDR3nt: TGTGCCAGCAGCTTGCGGCTCAATTTAGAGGGCACTGAAGCTTTCTTT
CDR3aa: CASSLRLNLEGTEAFF

j_gene: TRBJ2-2
abundance: .
d_gene: TRBD1
v_gene: TRBV5-6
CDR3nt: TGTGCCAGCAGCAGATACAGGGGGCCCGGGGAGCTGTTTTTT
CDR3aa: CASSRYRGPGELFF

j_gene: TRBJ2-2
abundance: .
d_gene: .
v_gene: TRBV7-2
CDR3nt: TGTGCCAGCAACCTAATATCTGGCGGGGAGCTGTTTTTT
CDR3aa: CASNLISGGELFF

j_gene: TRBJ1-3
abundance: few
d_gene: .
v_gene: TRBV19
CDR3nt: TGTGCCAGTGAGACGGAGGTCGGAGACACCATATATTTT
CDR3aa: CASETEVGDTIYF

j_gene: TRBJ2-1
abundance: once
d_gene: TRBD1
v_gene: TRBV5-6
CDR3nt: TGTGCCAGCAGCTTGAGGCAGGGGGCCGGTGAGCAGTTCTTC
CDR3aa: CASSLRQGAGEQFF

j_gene: TRBJ2-3
abundance: .
d_gene: .
v_gene: TRBV7-7
CDR3nt: TGTGCTAGCAGCTTAGATCAGGATACAGATACGCAGTATTTT
CDR3aa: CASSLDQDTDTQYF

j_gene: TRBJ1-4
abundance: .
d_gene: .
v_gene: TRBV2
CDR3nt: TGTGCCAGCAGCCCGGCAGGCGCAACTAATGAAAAACTGTTTTTT
CDR3aa: CASSPAGATNEKLFF

j_gene: TRBJ2-1
abundance: few
d_gene: TRBD2
v_gene: TRBV7-8
CDR3nt: TGTGCCAGCAGCCCTCGGTTCGCGGGGGGTTACAATGAGCAGTTCTTC
CDR3aa: CASSPRFAGGYNEQFF

j_gene: TRBJ1-1
abundance: .
d_gene: TRBD1
v_gene: TRBV6-1
CDR3nt: TGTGCCAGCAGGACAGGGGCCAAGAACACTGAAGCTTTCTTT
CDR3aa: CASRTGAKNTEAFF

j_gene: TRBJ2-1
abundance: once
d_gene: TRBD2
v_gene: TRBV6-6
CDR3nt: TGTGCCAGCAGTTACCGTCGGGGGGGCCAAATGGATGAGCAGTTCTTC
CDR3aa: CASSYRRGGQMDEQFF

j_gene: TRBJ2-3
abundance: .
d_gene: TRBD2
v_gene: TRBV6-1
CDR3nt: TGTGCCAGCAGTGAATCGGCTAGCGGGGGGCCCACAGATACGCAGTATTTT
CDR3aa: CASSESASGGPTDTQYF

j_gene: TRBJ1-5
abundance: once
d_gene: .
v_gene: TRBV21-1
CDR3nt: TGTGCCAGGAGACTCTATGAGGACAGGGGAAGGTCAAGCAATCAGCCCCAGCATTTT
CDR3aa: CARRLYEDRGRSSNQPQHF

j_gene: TRBJ2-5
abundance: .
d_gene: TRBD2
v_gene: TRBV11-1
CDR3nt: TGTGCCAGCAGCCCCAGCGGGGGGGCCAATCTCCAAGAGACCCAGTACTTC
CDR3aa: CASSPSGGANLQETQYF

j_gene: TRBJ2-3
abundance: once
d_gene: TRBD2
v_gene: TRBV9
CDR3nt: TGTGCCAGCAGCGTAGAAGGAGCGGGGGTGACCCGAACATTAACAGATACGCAGTATTTT
CDR3aa: CASSVEGAGVTRTLTDTQYF

j_gene: TRBJ2-3
abundance: .
d_gene: TRBD1
v_gene: TRBV19
CDR3nt: TGTGCCAGTAGTTCGGACAGGGGTTTGACAGATACGCAGTATTTT
CDR3aa: CASSSDRGLTDTQYF

j_gene: TRBJ1-6
abundance: .
d_gene: TRBD1
v_gene: TRBV6-1
CDR3nt: TGTGCCAGCAGTCAGGGGGCGAGTCCTCGATCACCCCTCCACTTT
CDR3aa: CASSQGASPRSPLHF

j_gene: TRBJ1-1
abundance: .
d_gene: TRBD1
v_gene: TRBV11-2
CDR3nt: TGTGCCAGCAGCTTAGCCCGACAGGGTGACACTGAAGCTTTCTTT
CDR3aa: CASSLARQGDTEAFF

j_gene: TRBJ1-1
abundance: .
d_gene: .
v_gene: TRBV2
CDR3nt: TGTGCCAGCAGTGAACCGGAGAAGATGGTAGCTTTCTTT
CDR3aa: CASSEPEKMVAFF

j_gene: TRBJ1-2
abundance: .
d_gene: .
v_gene: TRBV30
CDR3nt: TGTGCCTGGACCCACCCAGCCGGGGTTATATATTATGGCTACACCTTC
CDR3aa: CAWTHPAGVIYYGYTF

j_gene: TRBJ1-1
abundance: .
d_gene: TRBD1
v_gene: TRBV6-6
CDR3nt: TGTGCCAGCAGTGCCTACGGACAGGGCAAGGGCACTGAAGCTTTCTTT
CDR3aa: CASSAYGQGKGTEAFF

j_gene: TRBJ2-2
abundance: .
d_gene: .
v_gene: TRBV10-3
CDR3nt: TGTGCCATCAGTGAGGTTAGCGGTCCCGGGGAGCTGTTTTTT
CDR3aa: CAISEVSGPGELFF

j_gene: TRBJ1-1
abundance: .
d_gene: .
v_gene: TRBV5-4
CDR3nt: TGTGCCAGCAGCCCCCGACAGAACACTGAAGCTTTCTTT
CDR3aa: CASSPRQNTEAFF

j_gene: TRBJ2-1
abundance: .
d_gene: .
v_gene: TRBV2
CDR3nt: TGTGCCAGCAGCGAGGGATTGAACAATGAGCAGTTCTTC
CDR3aa: CASSEGLNNEQFF

j_gene: TRBJ1-1
abundance: once
d_gene: .
v_gene: TRBV5-6
CDR3nt: TGTGCCAGCAGCCCCCAGGGTCTGACTGAAGCTTTCTTT
CDR3aa: CASSPQGLTEAFF